This T cell receptor (beta chain) was sequenced in a study of response to subunit inactivated influenza vaccine. Trimming shortened V by 2 bases and J by 8 bases, and 6 bases separated the two germline ends. Germline CDR1 and CDR2: ENHRY and SYGVKD. The CDR3 extends over 11 amino acids. Comments on this clonotype: The target antigen is unknown.

Whole-study results and caveats: Authors suggested few new T cells are recruited by each seasonal influenza vaccination.

Via MiXCR, TCRdb re-called the RT-PCR reads, giving one row per CDR3 protein. The sample shows fewer than 700,000 distinct CDR3 sequences, 10% to 15% of them seen only once. This sample comprised PBMCs from blood, obtained about 6 weeks after vaccination. The chain uses TRBV10-3 and TRBJ1-2; no reliable D call. This clonotype originated in a man in his fifties who received an inactivated influenza vaccine. The CDR3 protein is CAISERWGYTF. In nucleotides, the CDR3 is TGTGCCATCAGTGAGAGGTGGGGCTACACCTTC.